This T cell receptor beta chain originates from a study of shared clonotypes between healthy human individuals. Overall study context: Plates per donor: three CD4 naive, three CD4 memory, two CD8 naive, one CD8 memory.

Clones were sequenced by immunoSEQ multiplex PCR, and TCRdb holds only the in-frame ones, with some missing. The sample carries hundreds of thousands of clones, roughly 92% recorded once. In the case of this clone: Its cognate antigen is unknown.

Terminally differentiated effector memory CD45RA+ cells were left out of the naive CD8 fraction, which was CD45RO-negative and positively selected for CCR7. Overall study results and limits: Among four donors, approximately 5.4% of naive CD4 clonotypes were found in common. Few donors limited the genetic and exposure-history diversity represented.

Sequencing was done on a sample of naive CD8+ T cells sorted from blood. This sequence originates from a man aged 25 to 40 in good health.

DNA for the CDR3: TGTGCCAGTAGTATAGAGGGGGACAGTCCCAACACTGAAGCTTTCTTT. Its protein is CASSIEGDSPNTEAFF. The genes are TRBV19 and TRBJ1-1; TRBD1 aligns across 7 bases. The germline CDR1 and CDR2 sequences are LNHDA and SQIVND (reference sequence). The V gene end was trimmed by 0 bases and the J gene end by 2 bases; junction bases not matched to a gene: 6. The CDR3 contains 16 residues. The variable domain in full, completed from reference TRBV19 and TRBJ1-1, reads DGGITQSPKYLFRKEGQNVTLSCEQNLNHDAMYWYRQDPGQGLRLIYYSQIVNDFQKGDIAEGYSVSREKKESFPLTVTSAQKNPTAFYLCASSIEGDSPNTEAFFGQGTRLTVV.